This TCR beta chain was sequenced in a study of control samples from healthy donors and cancer patients. This CDR3 is built from 14 residues. The germline V gene encodes CDR1 MNHEY and CDR2 SMNVEV (reference sequence). The V gene lost 4 bases and the J gene lost 1 base, with 7 bases spanning the gap. Profiling relied on immunoSEQ multiplex PCR, and the TCRdb table lists in-frame clones only, not all of them. The sample holds about 55,000 clones, roughly 95% seen once. The sequence derives from a woman aged 18 to 35 in good health. The V gene is TRBV27, the J gene TRBJ1-4; D not certain. The sample taken for sequencing was blood. The DNA for the CDR3 is TGTGCCAGCAGTTCGGTGGGAACTAATGAAAAACTGTTTTTT. It codes for CASSSVGTNEKLFF.